These 32 T cell receptor beta chains were all obtained from the same sample, sequenced in a study of blood T cell repertoires in COVID-19. The method was immunoSEQ multiplex PCR; TCRdb's version includes in-frame clones alone and lacks a portion of them. Of a few hundred thousand clones listed, about 90% are singletons. The sequenced material came from PBMCs or T cells enriched from blood (not recorded which). These receptors originate from a woman aged 25 to 45 who had recovered from COVID-19.

The chain links TRBV19 to TRBJ2-6; possibly TRBD2 for D (6 bases). V lost 6 bases and J 4 bases, leaving 25 bases between the germline ends. The CDR3 length is 19 residues. Germline CDR1 LNHDA, CDR2 SQIVND (reference sequence). The CDR3 loop reads CASRPLPWGDFGGANVLTF. CDR3 in DNA: TGTGCCAGTAGACCCCTTCCCTGGGGGGATTTCGGGGGGGCCAACGTCCTGACTTTC.

The genes are TRBV3-1 (or the pseudogene TRBV3-2) and TRBJ1-6, with 7 bases identical to TRBD1. The V gene's germline CDR1 is LGHDT and CDR2 YNNKEL (reference sequence). V trimming: 4 bases; J trimming: 4 bases; junction bases outside the gene matches: 4. The CDR3 runs to 15 residues. The CDR3 protein is CASSPQGNYNSPLHF. As DNA, the CDR3 is TGTGCCAGCAGCCCACAGGGGAATTATAATTCACCCCTCCACTTT.

V gene TRBV7-9 combines with J gene TRBJ2-7; a weak D match, TRBD2 (7 bases). With 3 bases removed from V and 3 bases from J, the gap between germline ends came to 12 bases. CDR3 length: 14 residues. Germline loops: CDR1 SEHNR, CDR2 FQNEAQ (reference sequence). CDR3 region: CASSLGGGNYEQYF. CDR3 nucleotides: TGTGCCAGCAGCTTGGGAGGGGGGAACTACGAGCAGTACTTC. The variable domain in full, with the rest retrieved from reference TRBV7-9 and TRBJ2-7, is DTGVSQNPRHKITKRGQNVTFRCDPISEHNRLYWYRQTLGQGPEFLTYFQNEAQLEKSRLLSDRFSAERPKGSFSTLEIQRTEQGDSAMYLCASSLGGGNYEQYFGPGTRLTVT.

V gene TRBV11-3 combines with J gene TRBJ2-1; 8 bases align to TRBD2. J lost 2 bases, V lost 1 base, and 1 base had no gene match. CDR1 is SGHNT and CDR2 is YENEEA in the germline V gene. The CDR3 consists of 15 residues. In DNA, the CDR3 is TGTGCCAGCAGCTTAGCGGGGGGGCCCTACAATGAGCAGTTCTTC. This gives the protein CASSLAGGPYNEQFF.

The rearrangement links TRBV18 to TRBJ1-1, with 8 positions matching TRBD1. Germline CDR1 reads KGHSH; CDR2 reads LQKENI. This CDR3 has 16 amino acids. With V trimmed by 2 bases and J by 0 bases, 5 bases remained unmatched. The CDR3 nucleotides are TGTGCCAGCTCACCAGATAGACAGGGGATGAACACTGAAGCTTTCTTT. Translating it yields CASSPDRQGMNTEAFF.

V and J are TRBV29-1 and TRBJ2-3; 8 bases fit TRBD2. There are 12 residues in the CDR3. Germline CDR1 reads SQVTM; CDR2 reads ANQGSEA. The trim removed 6 bases at V and 3 bases at J, leaving 2 bases unmatched. The CDR3 spells CSVGLATDTQYF. For the CDR3, the DNA is TGCAGCGTCGGACTAGCAACAGATACGCAGTATTTT.

This chain links TRBV30 with TRBJ1-2; D unresolved. Trimming pared 8 bases from V and 0 bases from J, leaving 16 bases between. CDR1 is GTSNPN, CDR2 SVGIG, per germline (reference sequence). This CDR3 has 14 amino acids. The CDR3 DNA sequence: TGTGCCCACTCCGGGAGCAGAGCTAACTATGGCTACACCTTC. Its protein product is CAHSGSRANYGYTF. The entire variable domain, with the rest obtained from reference TRBV30 and TRBJ1-2, is as follows: SQTIHQWPATLVQPVGSPLSLECTVEGTSNPNLYWYRQAAGRGLQLLFYSVGIGQISSEVPQNLSASRPQDRQFILSSKKLLLSDSGFYLCAHSGSRANYGYTFGSGTRLTVV.

For the CDR3, the DNA is TGTGCCAGCAGTGAGAGGGCTTCACCCCTCCACTTT. The encoded protein is CASSERASPLHF. The V call is TRBV2, the J call TRBJ1-6; no reliable D call. Per germline, CDR1 SNHLY and CDR2 FYNNEI. The CDR3 loop spans 12 amino acids. The germline V and J ends were trimmed by 3 bases and 9 bases, with 6 bases remaining between them.

The genes are TRBV29-1 and TRBJ1-1; TRBD1 aligns across 9 bases. CDR3 length equals 13 residues. Trimming cost V 6 bases and J 1 base; bases outside gene matches: 3. Looked up from germline, CDR1 is SQVTM and CDR2 is ANQGSEA. DNA of the CDR3: TGCAGCGTCGAACAGGGGGCGAACACTGAAGCTTTCTTT. Its protein product is CSVEQGANTEAFF.

The J gene is TRBJ1-6, the V gene TRBV6-6, with unresolved D. Germline V CDR1 and CDR2: MNHNY, SVGAGI (reference sequence). The CDR3 consists of 15 residues. V gave up 7 bases and J gave up 5 bases, with 15 bases separating them. CDR3 sequence: CASTPGLGNNSPLHF. In nucleotides, the CDR3 is TGTGCCAGCACCCCGGGGTTAGGAAATAATTCACCCCTCCACTTT.

The chain has TRBV5-1 and TRBJ1-2; no clear D. CDR1 and CDR2 (germline): SGHRS, YFSETQ. V lost 0 bases and J 2 bases, leaving 11 bases between the germline ends. The CDR3 extends over 15 amino acids. CDR3 residues: CASSLAGSVNYGYTF. The CDR3 nucleotides are TGCGCCAGCAGCTTGGCGGGGAGCGTAAACTATGGCTACACCTTC.

This clone has just one count. Other DNA sequences in the sample encode the same CDR3. The chain couples TRBV6-5 to TRBJ1-1; D unresolved. V lost 2 bases and J lost 2, with 9 bases in between. The germline V gene encodes CDR1 MNHEY and CDR2 SVGAGI. The CDR3 runs to 14 residues. The CDR3 loop is CASSYGQTNTEAFF. CDR3 sequence (DNA): TGTGCCAGCAGTTACGGGCAGACCAACACTGAAGCTTTCTTT.

The V gene is TRBV4-1, the J gene TRBJ2-7, with TRBD1 matching 8 bases. Germline V gene sequence: CDR1 MGHRA, CDR2 YSYEKL. Trimming took 4 bases from V and 2 from J; bases not matched to a gene: 7. The CDR3 has 15 residues. In nucleotides, the CDR3 is TGCGCCAGCAGCCCCACGACAGGGGCCCCCTACGAGCAGTACTTC. This sequence encodes CASSPTTGAPYEQYF.

The V and J genes are TRBV4-3 and TRBJ1-1; D is unclear. The germline V gene encodes CDR1 LGHNA and CDR2 YSLEER. The CDR3 totals 13 residues. The ends were cut back, 0 bases at V and 8 bases at J, with 10 bases in the middle. CDR3 coding DNA: TGCGCCAGCAGCCAAGATTTTGGGAGGGAAGCTTTCTTT. Its protein product is CASSQDFGREAFF.

The chain carries TRBV3-1 (or the pseudogene TRBV3-2) and TRBJ1-1, with TRBD1 matching 9 bases. CDR1 is LGHDT and CDR2 is YNNKEL in the germline V gene (reference sequence). V lost 6 bases, J lost 1 base, and 9 bases stayed unmatched. This CDR3 comprises 16 residues. CDR3 residues: CASRYGTGPKNTEAFF. In DNA, the CDR3 is TGTGCCAGCAGGTACGGGACAGGGCCTAAGAACACTGAAGCTTTCTTT.

The rearrangement links TRBV4-1 to TRBJ2-1, with 10 bases aligning to TRBD2. The trim removed 0 bases at V and 3 bases at J, leaving 5 bases unmatched. CDR3 length equals 17 residues. CDR1 and CDR2 from the germline V gene are MGHRA and YSYEKL. CDR3: CASSQDRLAGDYNEQFF. As DNA, the CDR3 is TGCGCCAGCAGCCAAGATCGGCTAGCGGGGGACTACAATGAGCAGTTCTTC.

This clone was observed a handful of times. The chain employs TRBV29-1 and TRBJ1-1; D call uncertain. The germline gives CDR1 SQVTM, CDR2 ANQGSEA. V lost 4 bases and J lost 3, with 3 bases in between. This CDR3 is built from 10 residues. The CDR3: CSVVYTEAFF. DNA for the CDR3: TGCAGCGTTGTCTACACTGAAGCTTTCTTT.

V and J are TRBV7-3 and TRBJ1-1; D is uncertain. Trimming removed 0 bases at V and 0 bases at J, with 14 bases between. Germline loops: CDR1 SGHTA, CDR2 FQGTGA. This CDR3 spans 17 amino acids. For the CDR3, the DNA is TGTGCCAGCAGCTTAACAGGCAACCGACACATGAACACTGAAGCTTTCTTT. The encoded protein is CASSLTGNRHMNTEAFF.

The V gene is TRBV4-2, the J gene TRBJ1-4; perhaps TRBD1 as D (6 bases). In germline, CDR1 is LGHNA, CDR2 YNFKEQ. Trimming took 1 base from V and 8 from J, leaving 14 bases between them. The length of the CDR3 is 15 residues. The CDR3 DNA is TGTGCCAGCAGCCAAGCCGGGGGGGCTGACGAAAAACTGTTTTTT. It is translated as CASSQAGGADEKLFF.

The chain combines TRBV19 with TRBJ2-2, with D maybe TRBD1 (6 bases). The CDR3 consists of 16 residues. Germline CDR1 reads LNHDA; CDR2 reads SQIVND (reference sequence). Between the trimmed V and J ends, which lost 1 base and 6 bases, there was a span of 15 bases. CDR3 coding DNA: TGTGCCAGTAGTATAGCTCGGACAGCCCCCCCCGGGGAGCTGTTTTTT. Translated: CASSIARTAPPGELFF.

This clone was recorded once. The chain uses TRBV7-2 and TRBJ2-1; weak D call: TRBD1 (6 bases). V lost 3 bases to trimming and J lost 4 bases, with 13 bases between them. This CDR3 spans 15 amino acids. The germline gives CDR1 SGHTA, CDR2 FQGNSA. The chain's CDR3 is CASSFGQSRYNEQFF. CDR3 nucleotide sequence: TGTGCCAGCAGCTTTGGACAGTCGAGGTACAATGAGCAGTTCTTC.

The chain has TRBV6-5 and TRBJ1-5; D might be TRBD1 (6 bases). V lost 7 bases to trimming and J lost 4 bases, with 11 bases between them. The CDR3 extends over 13 amino acids. Germline V gene data show CDR1 as MNHEY and CDR2 as SVGAGI. CDR3 residues: CASIGTPNQPQHF. CDR3 bases: TGTGCCAGCATCGGGACACCTAATCAGCCCCAGCATTTT.

The J gene is TRBJ2-7, the V gene TRBV27; TRBD2 matches 8 bases. Germline lookup yields CDR1 MNHEY and CDR2 SMNVEV (reference sequence). The V and J ends lost 6 bases and 2 bases, in that order; junction bases with no gene match: 9. CDR3 size: 15 residues. CDR3 DNA: TGTGCCAGCAGCCTGGAGGCGGGGGGTCCCTACGAGCAGTACTTC. Translated, it gives CASSLEAGGPYEQYF.

J is TRBJ1-2 and V is TRBV6-5; 8 bases line up with TRBD1. Germline V CDR1 and CDR2: MNHEY, SVGAGI. This CDR3 spans 14 amino acids. The junction had 9 bases not matched to a gene; V was cut back by 7 bases and J by 5 bases. The CDR3 DNA reads as TGTGCCAGCACGGCAGGGGGCGAGGGTTATGGCTACACCTTC. It specifies CASTAGGEGYGYTF.

The chain couples TRBV6-5 to TRBJ1-1; 9 nucleotides line up with TRBD1. This CDR3 is built from 15 residues. Per the germline V gene, CDR1 is MNHEY and CDR2 is SVGAGI. With 2 bases clipped from V and 4 bases from J, the junction kept 5 bases outside the gene matches. CDR3 sequence (DNA): TGTGCCAGCAGTTACGAACAGGGGGCGGGCACTGAAGCTTTCTTT. It codes for CASSYEQGAGTEAFF.

This chain joins TRBV6-2 or TRBV6-3 and TRBJ1-5; tentatively, D is TRBD1 (6 bases). This CDR3 comprises 15 residues. Germline CDR1 and CDR2: MNHEY and SVGEGT. With 6 bases removed from V and 0 bases from J, the gap between germline ends came to 12 bases. The CDR3 nucleotides read TGTGCCAGCAGCTGGCAGGGGAATAGCAATCAGCCCCAGCATTTT. Translation gives CASSWQGNSNQPQHF.

The chain links TRBV7-9 to TRBJ1-2; TRBD1 matches at 8 bases. The CDR3 length is 14 residues. With V trimmed by 2 bases and J by 6 bases, 5 bases remained unmatched. Germline-derived CDR1 and CDR2 are SEHNR and FQNEAQ (reference sequence). For the CDR3, the DNA is TGTGCCAGCAGCTTATCCCAGGGGGCACATGGCTACACCTTC. It translates to CASSLSQGAHGYTF.

This clone was picked up many times. The J gene is TRBJ2-7, the V gene TRBV6-5, with 9 bases that match TRBD1. The CDR3 extends over 15 amino acids. The trim removed 6 bases at V and 3 bases at J, leaving 9 bases unmatched. Germline V gene lookup returns CDR1 MNHEY and CDR2 SVGAGI. The CDR3 DNA sequence: TGTGCCAGCAGATCTCGAGGGACAGGGAGCTACGAGCAGTACTTC. Its translation: CASRSRGTGSYEQYF.

V gene TRBV6-5 combines with J gene TRBJ1-1; tentative D call: TRBD1 (5 bases). Germline loops: CDR1 MNHEY, CDR2 SVGAGI. The V and J ends lost 6 bases and 7 bases respectively, with 9 bases between them. The CDR3 has 11 residues. The CDR3 loop is CASRGGDEAFF. The CDR3 DNA sequence: TGTGCCAGCAGGGGGGGGGATGAAGCTTTCTTT.

This chain links TRBV4-1 with TRBJ1-2, with TRBD1 as a possible D gene (6 bases). The CDR3 consists of 17 residues. The germline CDR1 and CDR2 sequences are MGHRA and YSYEKL. Trimming shortened V by 3 bases and J by 3 bases, and 20 bases separated the two germline ends. CDR3 DNA sequence: TGCGCCAGCAGCCATCCCACGCGGGGGGCTGAGGACTATGGCTACACCTTC. Its translation: CASSHPTRGAEDYGYTF.

This chain links TRBV5-1 with TRBJ1-1; D unresolved. Trimming pared 2 bases from V and 5 bases from J, leaving 13 bases between. This CDR3 is built from 14 residues. Germline lookup yields CDR1 SGHRS and CDR2 YFSETQ. CDR3 in amino acids: CASSFIDFGTEAFF. DNA for the CDR3: TGCGCCAGCAGCTTCATCGACTTCGGTACTGAAGCTTTCTTT.

The chain is built from TRBV6-5 and TRBJ2-7; tentative D call: TRBD2 (6 bases). Trimming took 7 bases from V and 7 from J, leaving 20 bases between them. Germline-derived CDR1 and CDR2 are MNHEY and SVGAGI. There are 14 residues in the CDR3. CDR3 DNA sequence: TGTGCCAGCAACAACCGGGACCCGGGGGTGGAGCAGTACTTC. Translation: CASNNRDPGVEQYF.